This T cell receptor (beta chain) was sequenced during a study of T-cell memory formation after mild COVID-19. Overall study results and limits: That cross-reactive memory joined was suggested by some responding clones appearing in pre-infection memory.

Each CDR3 protein is one row after TCRdb ran MiXCR on the 5' RACE reads. The table includes tens of thousands of distinct CDR3 sequences, about 16% detected once. The CDR3 consists of 16 residues. Per the germline V gene, CDR1 is SGDLS and CDR2 is YYNGEE. V was trimmed by 5 bases and J by 3 bases, leaving 18 bases between them. This clonotype was seen a handful of times. As yet, its antigen is unknown. The chain is built from TRBV9 and TRBJ1-5; D is possibly TRBD1 (6 bases). The sequencing sample was made of PBMCs or a T cell subset sorted from them (not recorded which). The receptor comes from a young man who had mild COVID-19 (a few samples of this study predate the infection). Cell type and time point are not known. The CDR3 nucleotides are TGTGCCAGCAGTGCCTCGAGGGGGGACTCCAATCAGCCCCAGCATTTT. Encoded protein: CASSASRGDSNQPQHF.